The rows below give T cell receptor beta chains drawn from one sample of a study of T cells after yellow fever vaccination. TCRdb re-called the 5' RACE reads with MiXCR, one entry per CDR3 protein. The sample carries about 53,000 distinct CDR3 sequences, roughly 7.4% recorded once. Material: CD8+ T cells sorted from PBMCs, obtained on the day of the first yellow fever vaccination. These receptors were taken from a man aged 18 to 29 who received the YFV17D yellow fever vaccine. The conserved cysteine and the conserved F or W are not part of the CDR3 here. Each record gives: V gene, J gene, CDR3 protein.

>TRBV6-5|TRBJ2-3
ASSYYVSTDTQY
>TRBV7-9|TRBJ2-7
ASSLTHTFYEQY
>TRBV28|TRBJ1-1
ASSFPRRAGGPEAF
>TRBV7-2|TRBJ2-5
ASSRRRYEETQY
>TRBV12-3/TRBV12-4|TRBJ2-2
ASSGTGLNTGELF
>TRBV15|TRBJ2-1
ATSRGAGGEYNEQF
>TRBV7-9|TRBJ2-1
ASSSTSGGAREQF
>TRBV4-1|TRBJ2-5
ASSQDRRLLAISRTQY
>TRBV6-1|TRBJ1-1
ASSSRF
>TRBV19|TRBJ1-5
ASSITPSPTQPQH
>TRBV9|TRBJ1-1
ASSVGTGGMNTEAF
>TRBV12-3/TRBV12-4|TRBJ1-2
ASSFAGDRGYT
>TRBV9|TRBJ2-1
ASSTPRTSGKVDEQF
>TRBV5-1|TRBJ2-2
ASSRTVLDGELF
>TRBV20-1|TRBJ1-2
SAPYGYT
>TRBV7-2|TRBJ2-7
ASSLWSYEQY
>TRBV19|TRBJ2-3
ASSMLAGFTDTQY
>TRBV6-2/TRBV6-3|TRBJ1-2
ASSYLDTGKVNGYT
>TRBV6-2/TRBV6-3|TRBJ1-5
ASSYFGGQPQH
>TRBV11-2|TRBJ2-7
ASSLDKDRVTYEQY
>TRBV20-1|TRBJ2-5
SARSGSPQETQY
>TRBV2|TRBJ2-3
ASTGLPSTDTQY
>TRBV7-3|TRBJ1-1
ASSTWGGRGTEAF
>TRBV9|TRBJ1-1
ASSSVGTPNTEAF
>TRBV12-3/TRBV12-4|TRBJ2-7
ASRRQGGSYEQY
>TRBV7-3|TRBJ2-7
ASSLTDSSYEQY
>TRBV14|TRBJ1-1
ASRTGGAEAF
>TRBV27|TRBJ1-3
ASSQGSLGNTIY
>TRBV12-3/TRBV12-4|TRBJ2-2
ASSLGGSTGELF
>TRBV7-3|TRBJ1-6
ASSLQGQNSPLH
>TRBV7-9|TRBJ1-5
ASSFTDSNQPQH
>TRBV7-6|TRBJ2-2
ASSFKAGSHTGELF
>TRBV15|TRBJ2-1
ATSPERWVSSYNEQF
>TRBV6-5|TRBJ1-2
ASRTVGGYT
>TRBV29-1|TRBJ2-1
SVEFGGVSYNEQF
>TRBV7-7|TRBJ1-1
ASSTGGAEMNTEAF
>TRBV6-5|TRBJ1-2
ASSYSGIYGYT
>TRBV12-3/TRBV12-4|TRBJ2-7
ASSSTLYEQY
>TRBV5-1|TRBJ2-6
ASSPEGSSGANVLT